The 2 T cell receptor beta chains presented below share a single source sample, sequenced in a study of CD8 T cell repertoires and HIV-1 epitope variants. No antigen has been identified for these receptors. Libraries were prepared by immunoSEQ multiplex PCR; TCRdb keeps only in-frame clonotypes and omits some of them. The sample shows nearly 7,000 clones, approximately 60% of them seen only once. Material: cultured CD8+ T cells derived from PBMCs. These receptors all come from a male donor with HIV.

This clone came up a few times. This chain uses TRBV19 with TRBJ1-6; TRBD1 matches 7 bases. This CDR3 contains 14 residues. The junction had 3 bases not matched to a gene; V was cut back by 5 bases and J by 5 bases. The V gene's germline CDR1 is LNHDA and CDR2 SQIVND (reference sequence). CDR3 loop: CASSGTADNSPLHF. CDR3 DNA sequence: TGTGCCAGTAGTGGGACAGCAGATAATTCACCCCTCCACTTT.

This chain connects TRBV5-4 to TRBJ2-1; 10 nucleotides align to TRBD1. The J segment lost 7 bases and the V segment lost 2 bases, leaving 6 bases of the junction unmatched. The CDR3 extends over 15 amino acids. Germline CDR1 reads SGHNT; CDR2 reads YYREEE (reference sequence). CDR3 nucleotides: TGTGCCAGCAGCTTTCGACAGGGGGCTAAAAATGAGCAGTTCTTC. It encodes CASSFRQGAKNEQFF.